The present T cell receptor (beta chain) was sequenced within a study of T cell changes during pregnancy in multiple sclerosis. The protocol was immunoSEQ multiplex PCR, while the TCRdb copy is restricted to in-frame clones and leaves out a portion. The sample holds 25,000 to 35,000 clones; roughly 90% are singletons and the top ten take roughly 0.42%. The CDR3 is made up of 17 amino acids. The sequenced sample was CD4+ T cells from peripheral blood mononuclear cells, obtained in the second trimester of pregnancy. This sequence originates from a female donor in good health, enrolled as a control in a pregnancy study. The genes are TRBV12-2 and TRBJ2-1; the table assigns TRBD1, which was not confirmed against the DNA. TRBV12-2 is a recognized pseudogene. The CDR3 nucleotides read TGTGCAAGTCGCTTAGAGCCCGACATGCTGGACTACAATGAGCAGTTCTTC. It encodes CASRLEPDMLDYNEQFF.